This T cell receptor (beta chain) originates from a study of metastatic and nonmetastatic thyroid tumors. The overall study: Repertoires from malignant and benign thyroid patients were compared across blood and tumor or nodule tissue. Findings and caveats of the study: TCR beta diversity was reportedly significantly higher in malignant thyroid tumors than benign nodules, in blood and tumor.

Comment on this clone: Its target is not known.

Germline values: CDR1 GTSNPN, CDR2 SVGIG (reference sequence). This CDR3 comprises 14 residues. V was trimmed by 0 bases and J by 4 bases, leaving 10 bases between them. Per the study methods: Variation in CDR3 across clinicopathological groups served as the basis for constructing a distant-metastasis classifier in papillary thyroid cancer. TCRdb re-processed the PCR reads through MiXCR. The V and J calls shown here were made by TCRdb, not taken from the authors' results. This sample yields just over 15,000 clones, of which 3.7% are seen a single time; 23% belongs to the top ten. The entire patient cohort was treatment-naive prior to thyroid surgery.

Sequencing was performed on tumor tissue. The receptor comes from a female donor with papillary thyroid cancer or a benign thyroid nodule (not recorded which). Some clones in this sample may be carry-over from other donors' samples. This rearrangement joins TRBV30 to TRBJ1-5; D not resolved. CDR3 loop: CAWSVDGGNQPQHF. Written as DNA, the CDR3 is TGTGCCTGGAGTGTAGACGGCGGTAATCAGCCCCAGCATTTT.